These 4 T cell receptor beta chains came from one sample sequenced in a study of blood T cells in healthy people across ages. Combining a sample-barcoded 5' primer with a J-beta primer mix, a second PCR ran for about 6 to 11 cycles. TCRdb passed the 5' RACE reads through MiXCR, listing each CDR3 protein once. The sample yields more than 700,000 distinct CDR3 sequences, about 47% seen once. Sequenced sample: blood. The receptors derive from a man at least 80 years old in good health.

The CDR3: CASRGVDRGTWGTEAFF. The CDR3 region has the DNA TGTGCCAGCAGGGGTGTGGACAGGGGGACCTGGGGCACTGAAGCTTTCTTT. The chain has TRBV25-1 and TRBJ1-1, with 10 positions matching TRBD1. Losses at the gene ends were 6 bases for V and 4 bases for J; bases not matched to a gene: 14. Germline V gene lookup returns CDR1 MGHDK and CDR2 SYGVNS. CDR3 size: 17 residues.

The V gene is TRBV7-9, the J gene TRBJ2-1; TRBD2 matches 8 bases. Germline V lookup: CDR1 SEHNR, CDR2 FQNEAQ (reference sequence). V gave up 6 bases and J gave up 3 bases; unmatched junction bases: 4. The CDR3 has 14 residues. The CDR3: CASSLTSDYNEQFF. CDR3 DNA sequence: TGTGCCAGCAGTTTGACTAGCGACTACAATGAGCAGTTCTTC.

The chain joins TRBV6-5 to TRBJ1-2; 8 nucleotides agree with TRBD1. CDR1 and CDR2 from the germline V gene are MNHEY and SVGAGI. V trimming: 2 bases; J trimming: 2 bases; junction bases outside the gene matches: 4. This CDR3 is 15 amino acids long. The DNA of the CDR3 is TGTGCCAGCAGTTACCGGGGGACAGGCAACTATGGCTACACCTTC. Its translation: CASSYRGTGNYGYTF.

The chain recombines TRBV7-2 with TRBJ2-2, with D perhaps given as TRBD1 or TRBD2 (5 bases each). CDR1 is SGHTA and CDR2 is FQGNSA in the germline V gene. The CDR3 loop spans 14 amino acids. V was shortened by 8 bases and J by 4 bases, with 14 bases between the two germline ends. The DNA of the CDR3 is TGTGCCAGCCTGGGACCCCAGGTCACCGGGGAGCTGTTTTTT. Protein product: CASLGPQVTGELFF.